This paragraph covers one T cell receptor (beta chain) sequence. The antigen is undetermined. Libraries were prepared by immunoSEQ multiplex PCR; TCRdb keeps only in-frame clonotypes and omits some of them. The profile shows 25,000 to 35,000 clones, roughly 75% of them singletons. V trimming: 9 bases; J trimming: 2 bases; junction bases outside the gene matches: 6. CDR1 is LNHDA, CDR2 SQIVND, per germline (reference sequence). The CDR3 length is 14 residues. These data come from a study of T cells in localized non-small cell lung cancer. Overall study findings and caveats: Longer survival (overall) was linked to higher T cell density in blood. The study detected a median about 60 of the top 100 tumor clones in adjacent lung.

The sequence came from a male donor older than 55 with stage III squamous cell lung carcinoma. The chain carries TRBV19 and TRBJ1-4, with 7 bases lining up with TRBD1. The material was peripheral blood, obtained before any cancer treatment. Here the CDR3 DNA reads TGTGCCAGCCAACGCAGGGGGACTAATGAAAAACTGTTTTTT. This encodes CASQRRGTNEKLFF.